Listed below are T cell receptor beta chains from one sample, sequenced in a study of CD8 T cells in ankylosing spondylitis. MiXCR, applied by TCRdb to the 5' RACE reads, yields one record per CDR3 protein. The sample consists of approximately 100,000 distinct CDR3 sequences, about 8.3% of them appearing once. The sequenced sample was blood, either unsorted or a sorted T cell fraction (not recorded which). Every receptor here comes from a male donor with ankylosing spondylitis or in good health (not recorded which). Each CDR3 is given with its conserved first and last residue. Each record gives: D gene, clone size, V gene, J gene, CDR3 DNA, CDR3 protein. D genes are given only for firm matches. Size values are once, few and many counts, or a class for expanded clones, and some rows have none.

D gene: .; clone size: many; V gene: TRBV5-1; J gene: TRBJ1-1; CDR3 DNA: TGCGCCAGCAGCTTGGAAGGAGCACCAAACACTGAAGCTTTCTTT; CDR3 protein: CASSLEGAPNTEAFF
D gene: .; clone size: many; V gene: TRBV7-9; J gene: TRBJ1-4; CDR3 DNA: TGTGCCAGCAGCTTAGCCATCAGGGGAAGAACCAATGAAAAACTGTTTTTT; CDR3 protein: CASSLAIRGRTNEKLFF
D gene: .; clone size: many; V gene: TRBV6-6; J gene: TRBJ2-3; CDR3 DNA: TGTGCCAGCAGGAACACAGATACGCAGTATTTT; CDR3 protein: CASRNTDTQYF
D gene: .; clone size: many; V gene: TRBV27; J gene: TRBJ2-3; CDR3 DNA: TGTGCCAGCAGTTTATCGCTTAGCCGAGGCACAGATACGCAGTATTTT; CDR3 protein: CASSLSLSRGTDTQYF
D gene: .; clone size: many; V gene: TRBV4-1; J gene: TRBJ2-7; CDR3 DNA: TGCGCCAGCAGCCACTTGGCGGCCTACGAGCAGTACTTC; CDR3 protein: CASSHLAAYEQYF
D gene: .; clone size: .; V gene: TRBV20-1; J gene: TRBJ2-1; CDR3 DNA: TGCAGTGCCGGACTAACACCGCTAACCTCCTACAATGAGCAGTTCTTC; CDR3 protein: CSAGLTPLTSYNEQFF
D gene: .; clone size: few; V gene: TRBV5-1; J gene: TRBJ2-3; CDR3 DNA: TGCGCCAGCGGTAACACCGGTGGCCAGTCTTACGATACGCAGTATTTT; CDR3 protein: CASGNTGGQSYDTQYF
D gene: .; clone size: many; V gene: TRBV6-2/TRBV6-3; J gene: TRBJ2-7; CDR3 DNA: TGTGCCAGCACGTCTTGGGGCGAGCAGTACTTC; CDR3 protein: CASTSWGEQYF
D gene: TRBD2; clone size: many; V gene: TRBV10-3; J gene: TRBJ2-5; CDR3 DNA: TGTGCCATCAGTCACGATGGTAGCGGGGGACACCAAGAGACCCAGTACTTC; CDR3 protein: CAISHDGSGGHQETQYF
D gene: .; clone size: many; V gene: TRBV29-1; J gene: TRBJ2-1; CDR3 DNA: TGCAGCGTTGATGGCCCTTACAATGAGCAGTTCTTC; CDR3 protein: CSVDGPYNEQFF
D gene: .; clone size: many; V gene: TRBV6-2/TRBV6-3; J gene: TRBJ1-2; CDR3 DNA: TGTGCCAGCAGTTACTCGACTTTGCAGGGCGACTATGGCTACACCTTC; CDR3 protein: CASSYSTLQGDYGYTF
D gene: TRBD2; clone size: many; V gene: TRBV20-1; J gene: TRBJ2-1; CDR3 DNA: TGCAGTGCAATCCCCCGGGAGGCCGAATACTACAATGAGCAGTTCTTC; CDR3 protein: CSAIPREAEYYNEQFF
D gene: .; clone size: many; V gene: TRBV20-1; J gene: TRBJ2-7; CDR3 DNA: TGCAGTGCTAGCCAGGGACTTTTGGAGCAGTACTTC; CDR3 protein: CSASQGLLEQYF
D gene: .; clone size: many; V gene: TRBV29-1; J gene: TRBJ1-2; CDR3 DNA: TGCAGCGTTGAGAGGGGGGTTGGTGGCTACACCTTC; CDR3 protein: CSVERGVGGYTF
D gene: TRBD1; clone size: many; V gene: TRBV5-1; J gene: TRBJ2-5; CDR3 DNA: TGCGCCAGCACGACAGGGAATCAAGAGACCCAGTACTTC; CDR3 protein: CASTTGNQETQYF
D gene: TRBD1; clone size: many; V gene: TRBV5-1; J gene: TRBJ2-2; CDR3 DNA: TGCGCCAGCAGCTCTGACAGGGGCGACACCGGGGAGCTGTTTTTT; CDR3 protein: CASSSDRGDTGELFF
D gene: .; clone size: many; V gene: TRBV12-3/TRBV12-4; J gene: TRBJ2-5; CDR3 DNA: TGTGCCAGCAGTCGTAGGACCCAAGAGACCCAGTACTTC; CDR3 protein: CASSRRTQETQYF
D gene: TRBD1; clone size: many; V gene: TRBV4-3; J gene: TRBJ1-1; CDR3 DNA: TGCGCCAGCACTCAGGGGGCGCGGGAGAACACTGAAGCTTTCTTT; CDR3 protein: CASTQGARENTEAFF
D gene: .; clone size: many; V gene: TRBV12-3/TRBV12-4; J gene: TRBJ2-3; CDR3 DNA: TGTGCCAGCACCCATTTTGGGGCAGATACGCAGTATTTT; CDR3 protein: CASTHFGADTQYF
D gene: .; clone size: .; V gene: TRBV4-2; J gene: TRBJ2-2; CDR3 DNA: TGTGCCAGCAGCCAAGATCTGGCAGGTTCGGGGACCGGGGAGCTGTTTTTT; CDR3 protein: CASSQDLAGSGTGELFF
D gene: .; clone size: few; V gene: TRBV5-1; J gene: TRBJ1-1; CDR3 DNA: TGCGCCAGCAGCTTGCTTAACGGGGGGGGCACTGAAGCTTTCTTT; CDR3 protein: CASSLLNGGGTEAFF
D gene: .; clone size: many; V gene: TRBV4-2; J gene: TRBJ1-4; CDR3 DNA: TGTGCCAGCAGCCCCAGGGCGGTCGGAACTAATGAAAAACTGTTTTTT; CDR3 protein: CASSPRAVGTNEKLFF
D gene: TRBD2; clone size: many; V gene: TRBV7-2; J gene: TRBJ2-3; CDR3 DNA: TGTGCCAGCAGCTTCATGGCTAGCGGAACGTCAGATACGCAGTATTTT; CDR3 protein: CASSFMASGTSDTQYF
D gene: .; clone size: many; V gene: TRBV5-6; J gene: TRBJ2-7; CDR3 DNA: TGTGCCAGCAGCTTGGGACAGGAAGGCGATCCCGAGCAGTACTTC; CDR3 protein: CASSLGQEGDPEQYF
D gene: TRBD2; clone size: many; V gene: TRBV7-6; J gene: TRBJ2-3; CDR3 DNA: TGTGCCAGCAGCTTTAGCGGGAGGGGCACAGATACGCAGTATTTT; CDR3 protein: CASSFSGRGTDTQYF
D gene: .; clone size: .; V gene: TRBV20-1; J gene: TRBJ2-2; CDR3 DNA: TGCAGTGCCCAGGGCGGGTCCGGGGAGCTGTTTTTT; CDR3 protein: CSAQGGSGELFF
D gene: TRBD2; clone size: .; V gene: TRBV7-8; J gene: TRBJ2-2; CDR3 DNA: TGTGCCAGCGCCTCAGCGGGGGCCGGTGGCGGGGAGCTGTTTTTT; CDR3 protein: CASASAGAGGGELFF
D gene: .; clone size: many; V gene: TRBV2; J gene: TRBJ2-3; CDR3 DNA: TGTGCCAGCAGTGTCCCGGGCTTGAGCACAGATACGCAGTATTTT; CDR3 protein: CASSVPGLSTDTQYF
D gene: .; clone size: many; V gene: TRBV29-1; J gene: TRBJ2-7; CDR3 DNA: TGCAGCGCCTTAGAGGCTAGCTACGAGCAGTACTTC; CDR3 protein: CSALEASYEQYF
D gene: TRBD1; clone size: many; V gene: TRBV6-1; J gene: TRBJ1-2; CDR3 DNA: TGTGCCAGTACGTCCCGGGACAGTGTCGGCTACACCTTC; CDR3 protein: CASTSRDSVGYTF
D gene: .; clone size: many; V gene: TRBV30; J gene: TRBJ1-4; CDR3 DNA: TGTGCCTGGAGTGTATACGCAACTAATGAAAAACTGTTTTTT; CDR3 protein: CAWSVYATNEKLFF
D gene: TRBD2; clone size: .; V gene: TRBV7-2; J gene: TRBJ2-5; CDR3 DNA: TGTGCCAGCAGCTTAGAATCGGGGGGTCTGGAGACCCAGTACTTC; CDR3 protein: CASSLESGGLETQYF
D gene: .; clone size: many; V gene: TRBV3-1; J gene: TRBJ2-7; CDR3 DNA: TGTGCCAGCAGCCAACTAGACAGGACCTACGAGCAGTACTTC; CDR3 protein: CASSQLDRTYEQYF
D gene: .; clone size: many; V gene: TRBV6-1; J gene: TRBJ2-1; CDR3 DNA: TGTGCCAGCACTCCCGGGCCTTACAATGAGCAGTTCTTC; CDR3 protein: CASTPGPYNEQFF
D gene: TRBD2; clone size: many; V gene: TRBV10-3; J gene: TRBJ2-1; CDR3 DNA: TGTGCCATCAGTGAAGTGGCGGAGCGGGGGGGCAAGCAGTTCTTC; CDR3 protein: CAISEVAERGGKQFF
D gene: TRBD2; clone size: many; V gene: TRBV19; J gene: TRBJ2-5; CDR3 DNA: TGTGCCAGTAGCCCGACTAGCGGTAAAGAGACCCAGTACTTC; CDR3 protein: CASSPTSGKETQYF
D gene: .; clone size: .; V gene: TRBV18; J gene: TRBJ2-1; CDR3 DNA: TGTGCCAGCTCACCATCGGGGGGCGGACTAGTTAACAATGAGCAGTTCTTC; CDR3 protein: CASSPSGGGLVNNEQFF
D gene: .; clone size: many; V gene: TRBV5-6; J gene: TRBJ2-2; CDR3 DNA: TGTGCCAGCTACGGGGCCGGGGAGCTGTTTTTT; CDR3 protein: CASYGAGELFF
D gene: .; clone size: many; V gene: TRBV4-2; J gene: TRBJ2-1; CDR3 DNA: TGTGCCAGCAGCCACACGGGAGACAGGAATGAGCAGTTCTTC; CDR3 protein: CASSHTGDRNEQFF
D gene: .; clone size: many; V gene: TRBV27; J gene: TRBJ2-7; CDR3 DNA: TGTGCCAGCGTTTCCGCTAGCGCCCACGAGCAGTACTTC; CDR3 protein: CASVSASAHEQYF
D gene: TRBD1; clone size: many; V gene: TRBV7-9; J gene: TRBJ2-3; CDR3 DNA: TGTGCCAGCAGCATCGACAGGGGAAGTTGGGCAGATACGCAGTATTTT; CDR3 protein: CASSIDRGSWADTQYF
D gene: TRBD1; clone size: many; V gene: TRBV12-3/TRBV12-4; J gene: TRBJ1-2; CDR3 DNA: TGTGCCAGCAGTTCGGGACAGGGGGTCTATGGCTACACCTTC; CDR3 protein: CASSSGQGVYGYTF
D gene: .; clone size: few; V gene: TRBV5-1; J gene: TRBJ1-2; CDR3 DNA: TGCGCCAGCAGCCGGGACCGAGCTAACTATGGCTACACCTTC; CDR3 protein: CASSRDRANYGYTF
D gene: .; clone size: .; V gene: TRBV20-1; J gene: TRBJ2-5; CDR3 DNA: TGCAGTGCTCACTTTAATTACCAAGAGACCCAGTACTTC; CDR3 protein: CSAHFNYQETQYF
D gene: TRBD1; clone size: many; V gene: TRBV27; J gene: TRBJ1-1; CDR3 DNA: TGTGCCAGCAGTTTATCGAGACAGAGGGGGCCCACTGAAGCTTTCTTT; CDR3 protein: CASSLSRQRGPTEAFF
D gene: .; clone size: many; V gene: TRBV20-1; J gene: TRBJ1-4; CDR3 DNA: TGCAGTGCTAGAGAGGGGGTCAGTGCAACTAATGAAAAACTGTTTTTT; CDR3 protein: CSAREGVSATNEKLFF